The sequence of this T cell receptor (beta chain) was determined in a study of blood T cell repertoires in COVID-19. Overall study context: T cells, B-cell-depleted T cells, or PBMCs provided the cDNA or gDNA that served as material.

CDR3 size: 17 residues. Between the trimmed V and J ends, which lost 4 bases and 0 bases, there was a span of 14 bases. Method: immunoSEQ multiplex PCR; TCRdb's copy keeps in-frame clones and lacks some. Of about 150,000 clones listed, approximately 82% are singletons. J is TRBJ2-6 and V is TRBV5-3; no firm D call. TRBV5-3 is annotated as an ORF whose role is uncertain. Sequenced sample: peripheral blood. The sequence came from a human donor with acute or convalescent COVID-19. The donor label of this sample is uncertain. The CDR3 loop is CARSLPERGSGANVLTF. DNA of the CDR3: TGTGCCAGAAGCCTCCCAGAACGTGGCTCTGGGGCCAACGTCCTGACTTTC.